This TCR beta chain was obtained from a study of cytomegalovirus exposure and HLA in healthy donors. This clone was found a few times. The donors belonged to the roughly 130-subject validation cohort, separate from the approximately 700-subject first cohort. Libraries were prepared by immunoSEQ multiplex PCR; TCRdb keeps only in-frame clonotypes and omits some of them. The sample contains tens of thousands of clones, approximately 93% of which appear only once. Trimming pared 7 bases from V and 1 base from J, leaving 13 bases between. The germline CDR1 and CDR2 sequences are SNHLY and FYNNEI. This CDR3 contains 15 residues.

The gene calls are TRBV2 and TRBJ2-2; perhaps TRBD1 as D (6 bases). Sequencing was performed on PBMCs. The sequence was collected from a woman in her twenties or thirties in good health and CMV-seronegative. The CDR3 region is CASNSGQMNTGELFF. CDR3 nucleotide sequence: TGTGCCAGCAATTCCGGACAGATGAACACCGGGGAGCTGTTTTTT.